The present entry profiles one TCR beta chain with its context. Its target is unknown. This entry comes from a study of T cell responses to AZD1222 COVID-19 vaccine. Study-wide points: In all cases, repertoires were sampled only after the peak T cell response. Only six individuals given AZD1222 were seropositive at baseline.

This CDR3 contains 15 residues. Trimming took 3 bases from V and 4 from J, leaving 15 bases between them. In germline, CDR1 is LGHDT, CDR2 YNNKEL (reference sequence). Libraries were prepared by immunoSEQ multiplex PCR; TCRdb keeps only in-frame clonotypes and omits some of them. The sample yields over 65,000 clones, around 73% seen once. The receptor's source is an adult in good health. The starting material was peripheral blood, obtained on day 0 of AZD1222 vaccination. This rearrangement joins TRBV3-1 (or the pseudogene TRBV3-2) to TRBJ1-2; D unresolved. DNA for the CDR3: TGTGCCAGCAGCCAGGCGGGTCGATGGGGCTATGGCTACACCTTC. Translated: CASSQAGRWGYGYTF.